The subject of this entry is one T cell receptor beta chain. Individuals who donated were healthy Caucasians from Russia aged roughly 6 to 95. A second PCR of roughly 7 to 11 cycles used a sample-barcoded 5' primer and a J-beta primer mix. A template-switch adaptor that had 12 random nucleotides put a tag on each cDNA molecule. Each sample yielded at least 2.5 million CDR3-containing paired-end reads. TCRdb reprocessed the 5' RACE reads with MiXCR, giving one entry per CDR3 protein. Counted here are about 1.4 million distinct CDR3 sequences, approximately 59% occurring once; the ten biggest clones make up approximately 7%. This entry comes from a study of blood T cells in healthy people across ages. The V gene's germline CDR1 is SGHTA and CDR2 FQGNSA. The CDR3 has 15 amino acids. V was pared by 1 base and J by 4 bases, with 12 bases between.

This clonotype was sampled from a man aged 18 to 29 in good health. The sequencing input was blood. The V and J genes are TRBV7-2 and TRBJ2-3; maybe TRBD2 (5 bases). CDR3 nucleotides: TGTGCCAGCAGCTTAGTGGGAGCGTGGGCAGATACGCAGTATTTT. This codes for CASSLVGAWADTQYF.